Listed below are T cell receptor beta chains from one sample, sequenced in a study of lymphopenia after photon versus proton radiotherapy. Repertoires were generated with immunoSEQ multiplex PCR, while TCRdb's copy carries only in-frame clones and drops some. In the table there are tens of thousands of clones, 80% to 85% of which are singletons. The sequencing here drew on peripheral blood, taken from a patient treated with photon-based radiotherapy. The receptors shown here come from a woman aged 50 to 60 with pancreatic cancer. Each CDR3 is given with its conserved first and last residue. D genes are given only for firm matches.

j_call | d_call | cdr3_length | v_call | cdr3_aa | cdr3_nt
TRBJ1-2 | NA | 13 | TRBV4-1 | CASSQDTNYGYTF | TGCGCCAGCAGCCAAGACACGAACTATGGCTACACCTTC
TRBJ2-7 | NA | 17 | TRBV4-1 | CASSQEEGGGRSDEQYF | TGCGCCAGCAGCCAAGAAGAAGGGGGCGGGAGATCGGACGAGCAGTACTTC
TRBJ1-2 | TRBD1 | 19 | TRBV9 | CASSPITGQGGRDGYGYTF | TGTGCCAGCAGCCCAATTACGGGACAGGGTGGCCGCGACGGTTATGGCTACACCTTC
TRBJ2-3 | NA | 13 | TRBV19 | CASSPRSGDTQYF | TGTGCCAGTAGTCCCCGGAGCGGGGATACGCAGTATTTT
TRBJ2-7 | NA | 12 | TRBV29-1 | CSARGPDGEQYF | TGCAGCGCCAGGGGTCCTGATGGGGAGCAGTACTTC
TRBJ1-4 | NA | 12 | TRBV28 | CASSNRDEKLFF | TGTGCCAGCAGCAACAGGGATGAAAAACTGTTTTTT
TRBJ2-7 | NA | 12 | TRBV30 | CAWSGYPYEQYF | TGTGCCTGGTCAGGGTACCCCTACGAGCAGTACTTC
TRBJ1-5 | NA | 16 | TRBV28 | CASSTGQPYSNQPQHF | TGTGCCAGCAGCACCGGACAGCCTTATAGCAATCAGCCCCAGCATTTT
TRBJ2-7 | NA | 11 | TRBV9 | CASSSVGEQYF | TGTGCCAGCAGTTCCGTCGGTGAGCAGTACTTC
TRBJ2-7 | NA | 11 | TRBV19 | CASSEGYEQYF | TGTGCCAGTAGTGAGGGCTACGAGCAGTACTTC
TRBJ2-7 | NA | 14 | TRBV7-9 | CASSPPGQPYEQYF | TGTGCCAGCAGCCCCCCCGGGCAGCCCTACGAGCAGTACTTC
TRBJ2-7 | NA | 13 | TRBV5-1 | CASSLVGVNEQYF | TGCGCCAGCAGCTTGGTAGGCGTCAACGAGCAGTACTTC
TRBJ2-4 | NA | 14 | TRBV27 | CASSFQGADNIQYF | TGTGCCAGCAGTTTTCAAGGGGCGGATAACATTCAGTACTTC